This T cell receptor beta chain was identified during a study of radiation and T cells in renal cell carcinoma. Notes on the study in general: Without pretreatment biopsies, baseline tumor clonotype presence was undetermined.

The germline gives CDR1 SGHDT, CDR2 YYEEEE. V dropped 0 bases and J dropped 0 bases, with 12 bases sitting between them. The CDR3 loop spans 16 amino acids. The time point was: blood 4 weeks post-SBRT, at nephrectomy. Described treatment: 15 Gy SBRT to primary tumor, nephrectomy 4 weeks later. Nephrectomy followed 15 Gy stereotactic body radiation by 4 weeks. The repertoire was sequenced with immunoSEQ multiplex PCR; TCRdb's copy has only in-frame clones and lacks some. The table lists under 200,000 clones, approximately 90% of them singletons. About this clone: The target antigen is unknown.

The genes are TRBV5-6 and TRBJ1-2, with a possible D match to TRBD1 (6 bases). The sequence was obtained from a woman in her fifties or sixties with renal cell carcinoma. The input for sequencing was blood, taken from a patient whose treatment included radiotherapy and nephrectomy. The CDR3 nucleotides are TGTGCCAGCAGCTTGGCCGGGACACCCACTAACTATGGCTACACCTTC. Translated, it gives CASSLAGTPTNYGYTF.